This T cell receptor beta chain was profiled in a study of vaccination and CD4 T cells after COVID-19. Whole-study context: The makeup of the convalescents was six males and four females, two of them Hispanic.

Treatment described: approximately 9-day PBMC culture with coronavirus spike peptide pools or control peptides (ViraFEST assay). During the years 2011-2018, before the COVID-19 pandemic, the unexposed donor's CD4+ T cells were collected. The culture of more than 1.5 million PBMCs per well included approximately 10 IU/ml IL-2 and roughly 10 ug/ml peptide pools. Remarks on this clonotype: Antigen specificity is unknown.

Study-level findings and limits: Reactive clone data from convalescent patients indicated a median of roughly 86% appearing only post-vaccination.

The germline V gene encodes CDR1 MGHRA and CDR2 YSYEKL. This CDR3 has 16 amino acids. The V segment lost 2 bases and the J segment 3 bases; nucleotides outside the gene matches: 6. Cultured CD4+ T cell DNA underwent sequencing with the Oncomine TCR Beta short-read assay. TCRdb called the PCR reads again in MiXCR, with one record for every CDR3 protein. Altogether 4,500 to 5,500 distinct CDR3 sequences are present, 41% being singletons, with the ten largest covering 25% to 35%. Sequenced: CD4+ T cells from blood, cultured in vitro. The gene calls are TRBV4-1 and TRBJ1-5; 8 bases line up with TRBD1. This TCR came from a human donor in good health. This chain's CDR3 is CASSQTAGGINQPQHF. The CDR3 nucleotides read TGCGCCAGCAGCCAAACCGCAGGGGGCATCAATCAGCCCCAGCATTTT.